The present entry profiles one TCR beta chain with its context. Additional DNA sequences in this sample encode the identical CDR3. This entry belongs to a study of OX40 agonist ivuxolimab in advanced cancers. Study details: Partial responses were achieved by three patients, one with hepatocellular carcinoma and two with cutaneous melanoma.

The CDR3 extends over 13 amino acids. CDR1 LNHDA and CDR2 SQIVND come from the germline V gene (reference sequence). The germline V and J ends were trimmed by 5 bases and 2 bases, with 9 bases remaining between them. Sequencing used immunoSEQ multiplex PCR; TCRdb keeps in-frame clones, though not all of them. The sample includes 50,000 to 70,000 clones, around 87% of them seen just once. This chain joins TRBV19 and TRBJ2-5; D not certain. The sequence was obtained from an adult with an advanced solid tumor such as melanoma, head and neck, liver or kidney cancer. The sample consisted of CD4+ or CD8+ T cells sorted from blood, taken in a trial of the OX40 agonist ivuxolimab. The CDR3 loop is CASSWGQQETQYF. The CDR3 bases are TGTGCCAGTAGTTGGGGTCAGCAAGAGACCCAGTACTTC.